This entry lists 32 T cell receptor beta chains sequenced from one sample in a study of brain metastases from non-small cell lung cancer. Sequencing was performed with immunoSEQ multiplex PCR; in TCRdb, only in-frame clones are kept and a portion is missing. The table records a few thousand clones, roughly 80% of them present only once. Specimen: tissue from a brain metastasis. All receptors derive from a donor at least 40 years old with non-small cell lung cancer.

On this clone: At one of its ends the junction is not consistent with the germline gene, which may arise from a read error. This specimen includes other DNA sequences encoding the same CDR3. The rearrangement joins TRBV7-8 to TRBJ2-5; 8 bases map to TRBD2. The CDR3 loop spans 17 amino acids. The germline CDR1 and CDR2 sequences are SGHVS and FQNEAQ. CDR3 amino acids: CASSPPGGGRVQETQYF. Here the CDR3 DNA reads TGTGCCAGCAGCCCCCCCGGCGGGGGGCGCGTCCAAGAAACCCAGTACTTC.

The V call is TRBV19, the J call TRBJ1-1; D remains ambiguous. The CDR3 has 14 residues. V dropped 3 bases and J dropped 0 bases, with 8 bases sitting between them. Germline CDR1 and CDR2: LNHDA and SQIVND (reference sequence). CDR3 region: CASSIGTLNTEAFF. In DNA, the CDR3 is TGTGCCAGTAGTATTGGAACCCTGAACACTGAAGCTTTCTTT.

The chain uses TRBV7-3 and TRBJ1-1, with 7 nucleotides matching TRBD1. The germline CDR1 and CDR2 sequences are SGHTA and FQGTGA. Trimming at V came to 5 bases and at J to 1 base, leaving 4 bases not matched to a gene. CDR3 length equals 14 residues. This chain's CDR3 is CASSPGQTNTEAFF. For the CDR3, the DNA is TGTGCCAGCAGCCCGGGACAGACGAACACTGAAGCTTTCTTT.

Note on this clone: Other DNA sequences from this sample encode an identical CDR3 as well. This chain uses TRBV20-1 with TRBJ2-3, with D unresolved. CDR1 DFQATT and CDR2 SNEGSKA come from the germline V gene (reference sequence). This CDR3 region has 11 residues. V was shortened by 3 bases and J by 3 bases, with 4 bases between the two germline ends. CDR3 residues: CSARETDTQYF. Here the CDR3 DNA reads TGCAGTGCTAGGGAAACAGATACGCAGTATTTT.

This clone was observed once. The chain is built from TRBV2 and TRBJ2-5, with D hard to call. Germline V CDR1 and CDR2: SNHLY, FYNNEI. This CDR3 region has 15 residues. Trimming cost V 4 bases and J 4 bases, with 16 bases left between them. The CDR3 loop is CASSALGGGRETQYF. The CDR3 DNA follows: TGTGCCAGCAGTGCTCTCGGTGGTGGGCGAGAGACCCAGTACTTC.

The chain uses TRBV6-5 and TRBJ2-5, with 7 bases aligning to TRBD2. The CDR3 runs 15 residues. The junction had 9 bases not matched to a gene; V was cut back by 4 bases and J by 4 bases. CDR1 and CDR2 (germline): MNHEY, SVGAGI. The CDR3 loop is CASSSGRIKGETQYF. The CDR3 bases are TGTGCCAGCAGTTCCGGGAGGATTAAGGGAGAGACCCAGTACTTC.

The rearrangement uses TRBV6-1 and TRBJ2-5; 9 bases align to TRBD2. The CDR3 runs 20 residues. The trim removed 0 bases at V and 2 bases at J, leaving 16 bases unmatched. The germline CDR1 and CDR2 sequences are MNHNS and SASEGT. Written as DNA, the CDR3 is TGTGCCAGCAGTGAAGCGATATGGGGTAGCGGGAGTAGGAGTCAAGAGACCCAGTACTTC. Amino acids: CASSEAIWGSGSRSQETQYF.

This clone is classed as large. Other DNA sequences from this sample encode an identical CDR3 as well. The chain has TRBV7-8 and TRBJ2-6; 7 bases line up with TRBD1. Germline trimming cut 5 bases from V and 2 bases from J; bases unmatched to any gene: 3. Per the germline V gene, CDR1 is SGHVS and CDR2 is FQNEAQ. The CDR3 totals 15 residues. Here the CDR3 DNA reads TGTGCCAGCAGCCGAGGGACAGCTGGGGCCAACGTCCTGACTTTC. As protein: CASSRGTAGANVLTF.

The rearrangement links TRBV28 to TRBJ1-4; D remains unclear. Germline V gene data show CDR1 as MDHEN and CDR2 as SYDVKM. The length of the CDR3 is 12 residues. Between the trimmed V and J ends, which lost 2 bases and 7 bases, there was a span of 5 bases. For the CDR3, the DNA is TGTGCCAGCAGTTTAGGAGTTGAAAAACTGTTTTTT. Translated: CASSLGVEKLFF.

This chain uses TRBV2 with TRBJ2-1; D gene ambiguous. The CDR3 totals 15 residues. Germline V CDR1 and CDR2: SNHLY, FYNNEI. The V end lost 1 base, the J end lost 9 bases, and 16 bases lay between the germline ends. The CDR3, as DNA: TGTGCCAGCAGTGAAGTCCGATTGAGGTTCGGTGAGCAGTTCTTC. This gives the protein CASSEVRLRFGEQFF.

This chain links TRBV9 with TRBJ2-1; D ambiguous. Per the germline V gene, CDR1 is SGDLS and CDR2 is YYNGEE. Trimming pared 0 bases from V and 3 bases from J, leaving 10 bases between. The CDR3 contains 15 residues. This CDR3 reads CASSVEGGRYNEQFF. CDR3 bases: TGTGCCAGCAGCGTAGAGGGTGGTCGCTACAATGAGCAGTTCTTC.

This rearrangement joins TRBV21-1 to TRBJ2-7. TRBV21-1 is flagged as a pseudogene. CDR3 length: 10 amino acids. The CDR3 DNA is TGTGCCAGCAGCAATCACCCGTGGTACTTC. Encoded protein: CASSNHPWYF.

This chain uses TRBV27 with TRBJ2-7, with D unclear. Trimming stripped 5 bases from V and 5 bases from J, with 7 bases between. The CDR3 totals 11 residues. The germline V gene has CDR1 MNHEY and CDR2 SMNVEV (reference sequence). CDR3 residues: CASSGSHEQYF. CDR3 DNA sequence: TGTGCCAGCAGTGGCTCTCACGAGCAGTACTTC.

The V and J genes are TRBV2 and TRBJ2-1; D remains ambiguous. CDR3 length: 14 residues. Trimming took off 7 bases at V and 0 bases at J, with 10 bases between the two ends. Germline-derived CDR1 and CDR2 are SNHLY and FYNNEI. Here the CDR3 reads CASTLAVSYNEQFF. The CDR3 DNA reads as TGTGCCAGCACGCTGGCGGTCTCCTACAATGAGCAGTTCTTC.

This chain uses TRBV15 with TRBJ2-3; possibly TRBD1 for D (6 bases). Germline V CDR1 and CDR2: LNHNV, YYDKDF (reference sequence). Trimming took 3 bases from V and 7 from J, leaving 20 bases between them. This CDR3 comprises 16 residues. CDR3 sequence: CATSSAGQSRLYTQYF. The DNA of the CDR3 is TGTGCCACCAGCAGTGCCGGACAGTCAAGGTTATATACGCAGTATTTT. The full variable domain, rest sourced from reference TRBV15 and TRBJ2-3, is DAMVIQNPRYQVTQFGKPVTLSCSQTLNHNVMYWYQQKSSQAPKLLFHYYDKDFNNEADTPDNFQSRRPNTSFCFLDIRSPGLGDTAMYLCATSSAGQSRLYTQYFGPGTRLTVL.

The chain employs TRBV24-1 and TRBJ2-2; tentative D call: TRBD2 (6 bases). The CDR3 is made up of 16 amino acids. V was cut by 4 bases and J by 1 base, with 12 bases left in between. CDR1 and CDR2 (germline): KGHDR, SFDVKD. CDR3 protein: CATSDTRDLNTGELFF. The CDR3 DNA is TGTGCCACCAGTGACACCCGGGACTTGAACACCGGGGAGCTGTTTTTT.

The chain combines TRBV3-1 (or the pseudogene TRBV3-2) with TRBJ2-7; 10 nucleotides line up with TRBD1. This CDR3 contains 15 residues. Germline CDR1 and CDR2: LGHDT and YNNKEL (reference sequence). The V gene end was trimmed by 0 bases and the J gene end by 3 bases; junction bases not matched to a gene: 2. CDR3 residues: CASSQDGTGDYEQYF. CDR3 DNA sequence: TGTGCCAGCAGCCAAGATGGGACAGGGGACTACGAGCAGTACTTC.

In DNA form, the CDR3 reads TGTGCCAGCAGCCCGGGGGGTGTTTACAATGAGCAGTTCTTC. This translates into CASSPGGVYNEQFF. The V gene is TRBV7-8, the J gene TRBJ2-1; 7 bases are a match to TRBD2. The junction had 5 bases not matched to a gene; V was cut back by 5 bases and J by 4 bases. Looked up from germline, CDR1 is SGHVS and CDR2 is FQNEAQ. The length of the CDR3 is 14 residues.

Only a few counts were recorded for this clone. The CDR3 DNA follows: TGTGCCAGCAGCCAGGACCCTCCCGGGACAGCTAATGAAAAACTGTTTTTT. Its translation is CASSQDPPGTANEKLFF. The J gene is TRBJ1-4, the V gene TRBV4-2; 7 bases agree with TRBD1. Germline V CDR1 and CDR2: LGHNA, YNFKEQ. The length of the CDR3 is 17 residues. V lost 3 bases and J lost 3; bases outside the gene matches: 10.

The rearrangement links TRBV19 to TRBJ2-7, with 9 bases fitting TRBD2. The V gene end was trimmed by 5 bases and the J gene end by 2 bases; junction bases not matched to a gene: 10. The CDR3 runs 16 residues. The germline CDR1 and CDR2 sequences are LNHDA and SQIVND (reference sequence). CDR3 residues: CASSVGASGDTYEQYF. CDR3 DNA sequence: TGTGCCAGTAGTGTAGGGGCTAGCGGGGATACCTACGAGCAGTACTTC.

CDR3 DNA: TGTGCCAGCAGCCTTACGAGAGATACGCAGTATTTT. Its protein product is CASSLTRDTQYF. The V and J genes are TRBV3-1 (or the pseudogene TRBV3-2) and TRBJ2-3; no clear D gene. This CDR3 comprises 12 residues. Trimming stripped 4 bases from V and 5 bases from J, with 7 bases between. Looked up from germline, CDR1 is LGHDT and CDR2 is YNNKEL (reference sequence).

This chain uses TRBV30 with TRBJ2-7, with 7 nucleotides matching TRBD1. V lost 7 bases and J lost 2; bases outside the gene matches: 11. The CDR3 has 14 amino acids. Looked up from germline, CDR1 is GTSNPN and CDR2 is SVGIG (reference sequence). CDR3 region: CAFIHRDRPYEQYF. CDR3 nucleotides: TGTGCCTTTATACACCGGGACAGACCCTACGAGCAGTACTTC.

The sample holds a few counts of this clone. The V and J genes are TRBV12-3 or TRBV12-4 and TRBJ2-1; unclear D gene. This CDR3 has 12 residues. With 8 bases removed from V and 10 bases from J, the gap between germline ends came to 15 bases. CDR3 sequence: CASSTGLKEQFF. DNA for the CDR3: TGTGCCAGCTCTACTGGGCTAAAAGAGCAGTTCTTC.

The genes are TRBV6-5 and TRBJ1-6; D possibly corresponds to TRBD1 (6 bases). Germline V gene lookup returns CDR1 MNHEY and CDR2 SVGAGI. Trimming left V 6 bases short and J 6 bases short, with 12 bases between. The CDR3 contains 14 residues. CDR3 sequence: CASRPGQTNSPLHF. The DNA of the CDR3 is TGTGCCAGCAGGCCCGGACAGACTAATTCACCCCTCCACTTT.

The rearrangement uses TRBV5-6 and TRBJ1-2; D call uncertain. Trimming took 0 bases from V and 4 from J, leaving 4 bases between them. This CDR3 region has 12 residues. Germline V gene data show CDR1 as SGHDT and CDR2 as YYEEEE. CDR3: CASSLGFYGYTF. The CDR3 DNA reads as TGTGCCAGCAGCTTGGGCTTCTATGGCTACACCTTC.

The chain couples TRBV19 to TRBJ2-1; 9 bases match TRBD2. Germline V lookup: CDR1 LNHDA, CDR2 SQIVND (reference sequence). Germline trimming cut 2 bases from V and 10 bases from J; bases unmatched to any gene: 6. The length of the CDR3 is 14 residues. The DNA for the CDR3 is TGTGCCAGTAGTATAACGGTAGCGGGGGCCGAGCAGTTCTTC. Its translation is CASSITVAGAEQFF.

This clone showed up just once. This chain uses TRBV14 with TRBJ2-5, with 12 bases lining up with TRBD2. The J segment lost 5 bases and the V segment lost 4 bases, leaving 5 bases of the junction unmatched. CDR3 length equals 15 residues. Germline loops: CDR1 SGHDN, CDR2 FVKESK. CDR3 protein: CASSLWTSGKETQYF. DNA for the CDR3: TGTGCCAGCAGCCTATGGACTAGCGGGAAGGAGACCCAGTACTTC.

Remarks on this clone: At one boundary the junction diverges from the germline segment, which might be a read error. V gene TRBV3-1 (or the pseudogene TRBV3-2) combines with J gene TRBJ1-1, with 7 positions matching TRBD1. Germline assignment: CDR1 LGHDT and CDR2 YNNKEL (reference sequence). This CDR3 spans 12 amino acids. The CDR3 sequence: CASSQEYRGQLF. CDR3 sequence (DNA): TGTGCCAGCAGCCAAGAATACCGGGGACAGCTCTTT.

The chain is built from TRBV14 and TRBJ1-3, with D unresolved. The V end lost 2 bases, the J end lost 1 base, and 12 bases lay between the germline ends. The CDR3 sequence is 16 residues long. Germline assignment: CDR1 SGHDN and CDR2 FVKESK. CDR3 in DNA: TGTGCCAGCAGCCAACATGGGATGGGGTCTGGAAACACCATATATTTT. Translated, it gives CASSQHGMGSGNTIYF. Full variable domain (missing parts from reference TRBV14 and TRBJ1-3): EAGVTQFPSHSVIEKGQTVTLRCDPISGHDNLYWYRRVMGKEIKFLLHFVKESKQDESGMPNNRFLAERTGGTYSTLKVQPAELEDSGVYFCASSQHGMGSGNTIYFGEGSWLTVV.

The CDR3 sequence: CASSATSGDYNEQFF. In DNA, the CDR3 is TGTGCCAGCAGTGCGACTAGCGGGGATTACAATGAGCAGTTCTTC. The V and J genes are TRBV6-4 and TRBJ2-1; 11 bases are shared with TRBD2. This CDR3 comprises 15 residues. Germline CDR1 and CDR2: MRHNA and SNTAGT. Unmatched junction bases numbered 3, after V lost 4 bases and J lost 4 bases.

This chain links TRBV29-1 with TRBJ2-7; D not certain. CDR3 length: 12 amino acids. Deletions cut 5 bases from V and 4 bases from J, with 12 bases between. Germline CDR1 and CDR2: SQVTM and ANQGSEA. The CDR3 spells CSVRVAGYEQYF. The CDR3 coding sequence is TGCAGCGTTAGGGTCGCTGGATACGAGCAGTACTTC.

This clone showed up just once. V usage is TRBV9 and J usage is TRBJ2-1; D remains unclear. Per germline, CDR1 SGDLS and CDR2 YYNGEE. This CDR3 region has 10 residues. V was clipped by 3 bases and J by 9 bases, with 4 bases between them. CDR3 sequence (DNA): TGTGCCAGCAGCGGGGTTGAGCAGTTCTTC. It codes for CASSGVEQFF. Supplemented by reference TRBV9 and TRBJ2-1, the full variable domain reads DSGVTQTPKHLITATGQRVTLRCSPRSGDLSVYWYQQSLDQGLQFLIQYYNGEERAKGNILERFSAQQFPDLHSELNLSSLELGDSALYFCASSGVEQFFGPGTRLTVL.